One sample yielded the 23 T cell receptor beta chains listed below, sequenced in a study of blood T cell repertoires in COVID-19. Only in-frame clones appear in the TCRdb table, and some are missing; sequencing was by immunoSEQ multiplex PCR. The sample lists around 300,000 clones; over 80% were seen once. Material for sequencing was peripheral blood. Receptor source: a woman in her 40s with acute or convalescent COVID-19.

The J gene is TRBJ1-3, the V gene TRBV5-6; D is perhaps TRBD1 (5 bases). Germline V lookup: CDR1 SGHDT, CDR2 YYEEEE. This CDR3 comprises 14 residues. The V gene lost 2 bases and the J gene lost 2 bases, with 8 bases spanning the gap. The CDR3 region is CASSFLGPGNTIYF. CDR3 sequence (DNA): TGTGCCAGCAGCTTTCTGGGGCCTGGAAACACCATATATTTT. The full variable domain, completed using reference TRBV5-6 and TRBJ1-3, is DAGVTQSPTHLIKTRGQQVTLRCSPKSGHDTVSWYQQALGQGPQFIFQYYEEEERQRGNFPDRFSGHQFPNYSSELNVNALLLGDSALYLCASSFLGPGNTIYFGEGSWLTVV.

The gene calls are TRBV5-1 and TRBJ1-2; 8 bases fit TRBD1. The V and J ends lost 4 bases and 1 base, in that order; junction bases with no gene match: 6. The CDR3 has 15 residues. Germline assignment: CDR1 SGHRS and CDR2 YFSETQ. In DNA, the CDR3 is TGCGCCAGCAGCGCGGGACAGGCAATTAACTATGGCTACACCTTC. Amino acids: CASSAGQAINYGYTF.

The chain uses TRBV6-1 and TRBJ1-1; 9 nucleotides match TRBD1. V lost 2 bases, J lost 4 bases, and 14 bases stayed unmatched. The CDR3 consists of 18 residues. Germline V gene sequence: CDR1 MNHNS, CDR2 SASEGT. CDR3 nucleotide sequence: TGTGCCAGCAGTGAATGGCCACAGGGGGCGGTCTTGACCACTGAAGCTTTCTTT. Amino acids: CASSEWPQGAVLTTEAFF.

The chain employs TRBV5-3 and TRBJ2-7, with D maybe TRBD1 (6 bases). TRBV5-3 is annotated as an ORF whose role is uncertain. Trimming cost V 4 bases and J 2 bases, with 10 bases left between them. CDR3 size: 13 residues. DNA of the CDR3: TGTGCCAGAAGCAGACAGGCCGCCTACGAGCAGTACGTC. It codes for CARSRQAAYEQYV.

The chain joins TRBV25-1 to TRBJ1-2, with D unresolved. The CDR3 length is 14 residues. Looked up from germline, CDR1 is MGHDK and CDR2 is SYGVNS. V was clipped by 1 base and J by 3 bases, with 9 bases between them. Written as DNA, the CDR3 is TGTGCCAGCAGTGAATTAGGCGGCTACTATGGCTACACCTTC. Amino acids: CASSELGGYYGYTF.

CDR3: CASSLGEPNEQFF. CDR3 nucleotides: TGTGCCAGCAGTTTAGGCGAGCCCAATGAGCAGTTCTTC. This sequence joins TRBV12-3 or TRBV12-4 and TRBJ2-1; D remains unclear. V shed 1 base and J shed 6 bases, with 7 bases lying between them. This CDR3 spans 13 amino acids.

The chain couples TRBV19 to TRBJ1-6; D may be TRBD1 (6 bases). CDR3 length: 13 amino acids. V was pared by 5 bases and J by 7 bases, with 9 bases between. Germline V gene data show CDR1 as LNHDA and CDR2 as SQIVND (reference sequence). The CDR3 DNA follows: TGTGCCAGTAGTGGACAGAGAAATTCACCCCTCCACTTT. Protein product: CASSGQRNSPLHF.

The chain uses TRBV10-3 and TRBJ1-6, with 8 bases matching TRBD1. Losses at the gene ends were 0 bases for V and 7 bases for J; bases not matched to a gene: 2. This CDR3 spans 15 amino acids. The germline gives CDR1 ENHRY, CDR2 SYGVKD. In nucleotides, the CDR3 is TGTGCCATCAGTGAGTCTCGGACAGGGAATTCACCCCTCCACTTT. It codes for CAISESRTGNSPLHF.

The chain employs TRBV11-2 and TRBJ2-5, with a weak D call TRBD2 (7 bases). Germline lookup yields CDR1 SGHAT and CDR2 FQNNGV. Trimming took 8 bases from V and 5 from J, leaving 15 bases between them. The CDR3 is 13 residues long. The CDR3 is CASYSGGLETQYF. CDR3 sequence (DNA): TGTGCCAGCTACTCCGGGGGGCTTGAGACCCAGTACTTC.

The chain employs TRBV19 and TRBJ2-4; D is uncertain. CDR1 and CDR2 from the germline V gene are LNHDA and SQIVND (reference sequence). This CDR3 spans 15 amino acids. V gave up 9 bases and J gave up 1 base, with 16 bases separating them. The CDR3 sequence: CARSQWCCAKNIQYF. The CDR3 DNA reads TGTGCCAGATCGCAGTGGTGTTGTGCCAAAAACATTCAGTACTTC.

The gene calls are TRBV6-5 and TRBJ2-2; D is perhaps TRBD1 (6 bases). The CDR3 sequence is 13 residues long. V dropped 7 bases and J dropped 7 bases, with 13 bases sitting between them. Germline lookup yields CDR1 MNHEY and CDR2 SVGAGI. The CDR3 DNA follows: TGTGCCAGCACGGAAGACAGGCACGGGGAGCTGTTTTTT. It specifies CASTEDRHGELFF.

The chain links TRBV9 to TRBJ1-6; no reliable D call. Germline V lookup: CDR1 SGDLS, CDR2 YYNGEE. Trimming left V 2 bases short and J 13 bases short, with 16 bases between. The CDR3 runs to 14 residues. The CDR3 sequence: CASSVDSQESPLHF. The CDR3 nucleotides read TGTGCCAGCAGCGTCGACTCCCAAGAGTCGCCCCTCCACTTT.

This clone was detected only a few times. The V and J genes are TRBV27 and TRBJ1-4, with D uncertain. Germline CDR1 is MNHEY and CDR2 is SMNVEV (reference sequence). The CDR3 loop spans 15 amino acids. V shed 3 bases and J shed 0 bases, with 8 bases lying between them. CDR3 bases: TGTGCCAGCAGTTTGGTACTAGCAACTAATGAAAAACTGTTTTTT. Its translation is CASSLVLATNEKLFF. Drawing the rest from reference TRBV27 and TRBJ1-4, the complete variable domain is EAQVTQNPRYLITVTGKKLTVTCSQNMNHEYMSWYRQDPGLGLRQIYYSMNVEVTDKGDVPEGYKVSRKEKRNFPLILESPSPNQTSLYFCASSLVLATNEKLFFGSGTQLSVL.

The rearrangement joins TRBV10-2 to TRBJ2-3; 9 bases align to TRBD1. V lost 4 bases, J lost 5 bases, and 7 bases stayed unmatched. This CDR3 has 15 amino acids. CDR1 is WSHSY, CDR2 SAAADI, per germline. CDR3: CASSGRTGEGDTQYF. For the CDR3, the DNA is TGCGCCAGCAGTGGAAGGACAGGGGAAGGAGATACGCAGTATTTT.

The genes are TRBV28 and TRBJ1-1; 7 bases agree with TRBD1. Germline-derived CDR1 and CDR2 are MDHEN and SYDVKM. The V and J ends lost 3 bases and 1 base, in that order; junction bases with no gene match: 8. There are 16 residues in the CDR3. Here the CDR3 DNA reads TGTGCCAGCAGTTTGGGGACAGACTCCCCGAACACTGAAGCTTTCTTT. This sequence encodes CASSLGTDSPNTEAFF.

This sequence joins TRBV29-1 and TRBJ1-2; 7 bases agree with TRBD1. J lost 0 bases, V lost 4 bases, and 2 bases had no gene match. CDR3 length: 13 residues. Germline assignment: CDR1 SQVTM and CDR2 ANQGSEA. As DNA, the CDR3 is TGCAGCGTTGTAGGACAGGCTAACTATGGCTACACCTTC. This codes for CSVVGQANYGYTF. Looking up the rest from reference TRBV29-1 and TRBJ1-2 gives the full variable domain: SAVISQKPSRDICQRGTSLTIQCQVDSQVTMMFWYRQQPGQSLTLIATANQGSEATYESGFVIDKFPISRPNLTFSTLTVSNMSPEDSSIYLCSVVGQANYGYTFGSGTRLTVV.

This chain connects TRBV15 to TRBJ1-3; TRBD1 matches at 9 bases. CDR1 LNHNV and CDR2 YYDKDF come from the germline V gene (reference sequence). V lost 2 bases to trimming and J lost 4 bases; unmatched junction nucleotides: 9. The CDR3 has 17 amino acids. The CDR3 nucleotides read TGTGCCACCAGCAGACCCCAGGGAACAGGGGGCGGAAACACCATATATTTT. It is translated as CATSRPQGTGGGNTIYF.

The chain uses TRBV7-9 and TRBJ2-5; 12 bases line up with TRBD1. The CDR3 spans 18 residues. Germline CDR1 reads SEHNR; CDR2 reads FQNEAQ (reference sequence). Trimming took 6 bases from V and 4 from J; bases not matched to a gene: 15. CDR3 residues: CASSLPPLGQGASETQYF. The CDR3 DNA is TGTGCCAGCAGTTTGCCACCGTTGGGACAGGGGGCGTCAGAGACCCAGTACTTC. Together with reference TRBV7-9 and TRBJ2-5, the CDR3 gives the full variable domain: DTGVSQNPRHKITKRGQNVTFRCDPISEHNRLYWYRQTLGQGPEFLTYFQNEAQLEKSRLLSDRFSAERPKGSFSTLEIQRTEQGDSAMYLCASSLPPLGQGASETQYFGPGTRLLVL.

The chain joins TRBV15 to TRBJ1-4, with 7 positions matching TRBD1. J gave up 8 bases and V 6 bases, and 9 bases lay outside the gene matches. CDR3 length equals 14 residues. Germline assignment: CDR1 LNHNV and CDR2 YYDKDF (reference sequence). For the CDR3, the DNA is TGTGCCACCAGGAATACAGGGGTATTCGAAAAACTGTTTTTT. This gives the protein CATRNTGVFEKLFF.

V gene TRBV5-1 combines with J gene TRBJ1-4; 7 nucleotides align to TRBD1. This CDR3 is built from 14 residues. The germline V gene has CDR1 SGHRS and CDR2 YFSETQ. Germline trimming cut 2 bases from V and 6 bases from J; bases unmatched to any gene: 4. CDR3 bases: TGCGCCAGCAGCTTCCGACAGGGCCATGAAAAACTGTTTTTT. It yields the protein CASSFRQGHEKLFF.

This chain uses TRBV14 with TRBJ1-3; no firm D call. The V gene lost 10 bases and the J gene lost 0 bases, with 13 bases spanning the gap. CDR1 is SGHDN and CDR2 is FVKESK in the germline V gene. The CDR3 has 14 amino acids. The chain's CDR3 is CANPSGSSGNTIYF. DNA of the CDR3: TGTGCCAACCCAAGCGGAAGCTCTGGAAACACCATATATTTT.

The CDR3 protein is CAISKTGGDYGYTF. In DNA form, the CDR3 reads TGTGCCATCAGCAAGACAGGGGGCGACTATGGCTACACCTTC. The chain links TRBV10-3 to TRBJ1-2, with 10 bases identical to TRBD1. CDR1 is ENHRY and CDR2 is SYGVKD in the germline V gene. This CDR3 is built from 14 residues. V lost 6 bases, J lost 3 bases, and 4 bases stayed unmatched.

V usage is TRBV21-1 and J usage is TRBJ1-4. TRBV21-1 is a pseudogene segment. The CDR3 totals 15 residues. This chain's CDR3 is CASSTRAKEEEKLFF. DNA of the CDR3: TGTGCCAGCAGCACGCGGGCGAAAGAGGAAGAAAAACTGTTTTTT.